The source of this TCR beta chain is a study of T cell clones after liver transplantation. Looking at the study overall: TCRbeta sequencing after a pre-transplant mixed lymphocyte reaction identified graft-donor-reactive clones, later tracked in post-transplant blood.

Produced via immunoSEQ multiplex PCR; TCRdb's table is partial and in-frame only. The table has around 110,000 clones, less than 95% seen once. This clone was found once. V was clipped by 7 bases and J by 1 base, with 15 bases between them. This CDR3 is 15 amino acids long. The germline gives CDR1 MDHEN, CDR2 SYDVKM. Sequenced here: CD4+ T cells from blood, sampled 12 months after liver transplant. The TCR originated in a human patient who received a liver transplant. Some of these T cells may belong to the graft donor. V usage is TRBV28 and J usage is TRBJ2-3; tentatively, D is TRBD2 (6 bases). CDR3 nucleotides: TGTGCCAGCAAAGGCGGGGCTGGTCGCACAGATACGCAGTATTTT. Amino acids: CASKGGAGRTDTQYF.